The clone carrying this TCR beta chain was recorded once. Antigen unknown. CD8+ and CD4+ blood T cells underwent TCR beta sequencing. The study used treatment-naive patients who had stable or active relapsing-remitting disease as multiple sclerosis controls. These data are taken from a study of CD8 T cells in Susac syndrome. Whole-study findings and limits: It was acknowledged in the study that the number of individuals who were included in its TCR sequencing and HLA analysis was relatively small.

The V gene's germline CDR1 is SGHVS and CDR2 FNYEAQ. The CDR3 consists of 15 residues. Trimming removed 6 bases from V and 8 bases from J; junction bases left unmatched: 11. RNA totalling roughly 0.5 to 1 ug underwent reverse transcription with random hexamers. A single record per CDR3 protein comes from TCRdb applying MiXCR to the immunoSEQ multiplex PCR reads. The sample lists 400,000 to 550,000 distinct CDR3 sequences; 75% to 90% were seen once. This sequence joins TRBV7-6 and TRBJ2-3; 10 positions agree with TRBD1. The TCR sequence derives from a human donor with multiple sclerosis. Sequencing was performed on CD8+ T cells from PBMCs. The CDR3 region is CASSSNRQGASTQYF. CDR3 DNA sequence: TGTGCCAGCAGTTCAAATCGACAGGGGGCTAGTACGCAGTATTTT.